This T cell receptor (beta chain) is drawn from a study of beta chain features in type 1 diabetes. Study-level information: The patient and healthy donor groups were comparable for age, gender and cell yields.

Study-level points and caveats: A moderate, significant TCRB CDR3 shortening appeared in type 1 diabetes across four CD4+ subsets. Whether HLA type affects TCRB rearrangement stayed undetermined in the present work.

The CDR3 spans 13 residues. The ends were cut back, 4 bases at V and 6 bases at J, with 15 bases in the middle. The germline V gene encodes CDR1 GTSNPN and CDR2 SVGIG (reference sequence). The investigators reverse transcribed all of the isolated RNA, so they sequenced expressed TCRB transcripts. This table comes from immunoSEQ multiplex PCR, and its TCRdb copy is limited to in-frame clones, with some not included. The sample lists some 350,000 clones, roughly 13% occurring once. In the case of this clone: Its cognate antigen is unknown.

This clonotype was obtained from a woman aged 18-29 years with type 1 diabetes. What was sequenced was naive CD4+ T cells from blood. The V and J genes are TRBV30 and TRBJ1-1; D ambiguous. In nucleotides, the CDR3 is TGTGCCTGGAATGGAGGCAGAAGACCTGAAGCTTTCTTT. Its translation: CAWNGGRRPEAFF.